This T cell receptor beta chain was observed in a study of blood T cell repertoires in COVID-19. Overall study context: From the United States, Italy and Spain came samples of acute and convalescent COVID-19. The analysed material was cDNA or gDNA that came from T cells, B-cell-depleted T cells, or PBMCs.

Trimming left V 0 bases short and J 0 bases short, with 11 bases between. Germline CDR1 is LGHNA and CDR2 is YSLEER. The length of the CDR3 is 16 residues. The Seattle patients, enrolled during active infection, were followed longitudinally. In the authors' workflow: The assay estimated nucleated cells by amplifying reference gene primers. The assay was immunoSEQ multiplex PCR, and TCRdb's table has in-frame clones only and misses some. D and trimming come from the DNA, and the V and J calls and clone size come from that table. The data hold a few hundred thousand clones, with about 91% observed a single time.

This receptor was taken from a young adult with COVID-19, enrolled during active disease. Sample: peripheral blood. This chain joins TRBV4-3 and TRBJ1-1; D is undetermined. The CDR3 spells CASSQDQWQLNTEAFF. CDR3 nucleotide sequence: TGCGCCAGCAGCCAAGATCAATGGCAGTTGAACACTGAAGCTTTCTTT.